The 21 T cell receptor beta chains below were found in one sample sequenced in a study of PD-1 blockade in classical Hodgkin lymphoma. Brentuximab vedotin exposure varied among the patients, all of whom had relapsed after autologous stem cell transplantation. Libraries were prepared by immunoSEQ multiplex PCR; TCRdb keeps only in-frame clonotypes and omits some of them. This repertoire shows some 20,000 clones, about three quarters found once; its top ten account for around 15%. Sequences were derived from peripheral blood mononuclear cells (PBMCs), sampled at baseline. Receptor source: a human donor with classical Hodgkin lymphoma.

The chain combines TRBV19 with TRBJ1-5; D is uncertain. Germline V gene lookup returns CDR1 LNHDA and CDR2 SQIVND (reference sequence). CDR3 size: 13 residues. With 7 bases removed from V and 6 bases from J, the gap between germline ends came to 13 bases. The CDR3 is CASTLTRGQPQHF. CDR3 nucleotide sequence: TGTGCCAGTACCCTTACAAGAGGTCAGCCCCAGCATTTT. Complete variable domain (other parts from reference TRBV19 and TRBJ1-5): DGGITQSPKYLFRKEGQNVTLSCEQNLNHDAMYWYRQDPGQGLRLIYYSQIVNDFQKGDIAEGYSVSREKKESFPLTVTSAQKNPTAFYLCASTLTRGQPQHFGDGTRLSIL.

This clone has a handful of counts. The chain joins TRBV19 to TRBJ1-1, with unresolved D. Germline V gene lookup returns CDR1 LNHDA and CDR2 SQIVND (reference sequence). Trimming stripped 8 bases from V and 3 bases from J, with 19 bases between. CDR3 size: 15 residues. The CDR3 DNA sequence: TGTGCCAGTTGCTACTCCAGGTCGGGGTACACTGAAGCTTTCTTT. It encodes CASCYSRSGYTEAFF.

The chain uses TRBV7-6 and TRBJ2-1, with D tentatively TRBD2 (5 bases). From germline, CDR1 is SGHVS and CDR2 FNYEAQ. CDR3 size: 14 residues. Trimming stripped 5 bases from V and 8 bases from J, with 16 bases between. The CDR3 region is CASSPRVRADEQFF. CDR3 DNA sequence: TGTGCCAGCAGCCCCCGTGTGAGGGCCGATGAGCAGTTCTTC.

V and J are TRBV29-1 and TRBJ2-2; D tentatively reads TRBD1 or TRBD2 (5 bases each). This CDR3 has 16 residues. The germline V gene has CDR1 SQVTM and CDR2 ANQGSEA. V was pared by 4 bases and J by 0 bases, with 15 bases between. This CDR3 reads CSVGPGPKSNTGELFF. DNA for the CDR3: TGCAGCGTTGGTCCGGGACCAAAATCGAACACCGGGGAGCTGTTTTTT.

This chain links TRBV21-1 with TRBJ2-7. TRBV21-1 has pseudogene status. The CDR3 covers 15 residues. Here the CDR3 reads CASSKAAMGNYEQYF. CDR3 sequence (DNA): TGTGCCAGCAGCAAAGCTGCTATGGGGAACTACGAGCAGTACTTC.

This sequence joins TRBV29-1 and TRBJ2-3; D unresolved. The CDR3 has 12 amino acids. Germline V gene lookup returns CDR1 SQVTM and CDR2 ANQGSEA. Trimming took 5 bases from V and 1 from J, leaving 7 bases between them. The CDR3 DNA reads TGCAGCGTTCTCCCTGGCACAGATACGCAGTATTTT. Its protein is CSVLPGTDTQYF.

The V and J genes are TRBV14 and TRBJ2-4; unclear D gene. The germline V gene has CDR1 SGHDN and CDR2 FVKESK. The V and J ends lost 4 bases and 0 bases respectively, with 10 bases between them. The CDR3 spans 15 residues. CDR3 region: CASSLGGLAKNIQYF. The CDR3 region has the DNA TGTGCCAGCAGCCTGGGCGGTTTAGCCAAAAACATTCAGTACTTC.

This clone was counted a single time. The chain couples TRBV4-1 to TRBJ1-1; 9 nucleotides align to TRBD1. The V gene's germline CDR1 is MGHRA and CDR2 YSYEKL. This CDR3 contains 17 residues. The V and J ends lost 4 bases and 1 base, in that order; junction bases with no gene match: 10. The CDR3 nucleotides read TGCGCCAGCAGCCCCGCCGGGACAGGGCTTGGGAACACTGAAGCTTTCTTT. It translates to CASSPAGTGLGNTEAFF.

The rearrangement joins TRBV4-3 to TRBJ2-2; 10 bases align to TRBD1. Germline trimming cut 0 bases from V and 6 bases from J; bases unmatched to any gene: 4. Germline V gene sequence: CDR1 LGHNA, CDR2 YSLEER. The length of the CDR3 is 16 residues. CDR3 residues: CASSQDMDRGAGELFF. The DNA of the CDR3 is TGCGCCAGCAGCCAAGATATGGACAGGGGGGCCGGGGAGCTGTTTTTT.

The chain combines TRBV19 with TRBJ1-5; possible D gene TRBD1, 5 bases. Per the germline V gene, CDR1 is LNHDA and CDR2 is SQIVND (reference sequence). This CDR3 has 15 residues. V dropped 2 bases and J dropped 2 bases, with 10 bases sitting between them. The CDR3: CASSIRVGGNQPQHF. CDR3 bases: TGTGCCAGTAGTATAAGGGTAGGGGGCAATCAGCCCCAGCATTTT.

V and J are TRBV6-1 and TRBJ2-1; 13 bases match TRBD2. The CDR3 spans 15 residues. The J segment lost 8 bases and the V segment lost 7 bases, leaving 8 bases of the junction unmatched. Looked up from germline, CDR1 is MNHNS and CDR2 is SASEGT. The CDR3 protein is CASTHTSGGAYEQFF. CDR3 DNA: TGTGCCAGCACTCATACTAGCGGGGGGGCGTATGAGCAGTTCTTC.

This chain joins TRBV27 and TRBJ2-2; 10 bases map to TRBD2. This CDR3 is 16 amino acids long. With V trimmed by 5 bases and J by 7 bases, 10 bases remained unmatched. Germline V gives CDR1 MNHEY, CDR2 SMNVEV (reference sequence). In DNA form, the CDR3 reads TGTGCCAGCAGTCTCCAAGCGGGAGGGCCTGTCGGGGAGCTGTTTTTT. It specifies CASSLQAGGPVGELFF.

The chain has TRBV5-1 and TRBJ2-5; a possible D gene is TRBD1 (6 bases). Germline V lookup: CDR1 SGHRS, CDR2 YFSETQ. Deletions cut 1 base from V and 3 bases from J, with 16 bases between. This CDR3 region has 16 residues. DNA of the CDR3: TGCGCCAGCAGCTTGATTACCGGGACACCTGAAGAGACCCAGTACTTC. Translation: CASSLITGTPEETQYF.

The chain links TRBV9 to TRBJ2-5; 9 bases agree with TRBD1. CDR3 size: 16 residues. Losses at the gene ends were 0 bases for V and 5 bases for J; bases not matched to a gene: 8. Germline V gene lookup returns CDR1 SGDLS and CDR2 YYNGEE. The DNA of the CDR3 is TGTGCCAGCAGCGTAGGGGGACAGGGTGAGCGCGAGACCCAGTACTTC. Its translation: CASSVGGQGERETQYF.

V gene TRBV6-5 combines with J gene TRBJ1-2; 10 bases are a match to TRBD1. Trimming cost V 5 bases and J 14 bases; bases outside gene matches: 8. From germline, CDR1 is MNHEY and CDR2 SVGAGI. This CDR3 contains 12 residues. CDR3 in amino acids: CASSPTGGLRTF. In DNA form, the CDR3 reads TGTGCCAGCAGTCCGACAGGGGGCTTGAGGACCTTC.

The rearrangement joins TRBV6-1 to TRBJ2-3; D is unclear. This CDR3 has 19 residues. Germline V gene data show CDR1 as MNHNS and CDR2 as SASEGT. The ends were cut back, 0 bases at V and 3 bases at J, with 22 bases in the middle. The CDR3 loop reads CASSEAPPLEVGWTDTQYF. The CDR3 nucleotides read TGTGCCAGCAGTGAAGCTCCCCCTTTAGAGGTGGGTTGGACAGATACGCAGTATTTT.

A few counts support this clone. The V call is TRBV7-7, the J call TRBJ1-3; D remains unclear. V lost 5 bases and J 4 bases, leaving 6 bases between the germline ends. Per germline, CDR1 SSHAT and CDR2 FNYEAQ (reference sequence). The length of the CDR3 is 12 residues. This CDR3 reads CASSPGGNTIYF. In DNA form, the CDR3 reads TGTGCCAGCAGCCCCGGCGGAAACACCATATATTTT.

CDR3 sequence: CASSPGQGRENIQYF. The CDR3 coding sequence is TGTGCCAGCTCACCAGGACAGGGAAGAGAGAACATTCAGTACTTC. This chain links TRBV18 with TRBJ2-4; 8 bases map to TRBD1. V gave up 2 bases and J gave up 7 bases; unmatched junction bases: 7. The length of the CDR3 is 15 residues. Per the germline V gene, CDR1 is KGHSH and CDR2 is LQKENI.

The CDR3 DNA sequence: TGCGCCAGCAGCCAAGGCTCGCCAGGGGAACCCTCACCCCTCCACTTT. Residues: CASSQGSPGEPSPLHF. The V and J genes are TRBV4-3 and TRBJ1-6, with a possible D match to TRBD1 (6 bases). Trimming took off 1 base at V and 10 bases at J, with 17 bases between the two ends. CDR1 is LGHNA, CDR2 YSLEER, per germline. CDR3 length: 16 amino acids.

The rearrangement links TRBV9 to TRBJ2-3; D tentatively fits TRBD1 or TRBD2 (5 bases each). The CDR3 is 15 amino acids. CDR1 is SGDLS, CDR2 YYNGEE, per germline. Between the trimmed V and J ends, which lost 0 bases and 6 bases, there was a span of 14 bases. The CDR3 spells CASSVATGLPDTQYF. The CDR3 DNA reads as TGTGCCAGCAGCGTAGCTACGGGGCTACCTGATACGCAGTATTTT.

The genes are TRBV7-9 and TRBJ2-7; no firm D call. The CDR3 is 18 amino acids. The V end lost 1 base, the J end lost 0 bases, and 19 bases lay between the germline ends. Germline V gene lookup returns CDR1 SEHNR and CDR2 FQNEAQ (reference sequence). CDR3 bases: TGTGCCAGCAGCTTAGTGGCAGATCACTCGCCTACCTCCTACGAGCAGTACGTC. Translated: CASSLVADHSPTSYEQYV.